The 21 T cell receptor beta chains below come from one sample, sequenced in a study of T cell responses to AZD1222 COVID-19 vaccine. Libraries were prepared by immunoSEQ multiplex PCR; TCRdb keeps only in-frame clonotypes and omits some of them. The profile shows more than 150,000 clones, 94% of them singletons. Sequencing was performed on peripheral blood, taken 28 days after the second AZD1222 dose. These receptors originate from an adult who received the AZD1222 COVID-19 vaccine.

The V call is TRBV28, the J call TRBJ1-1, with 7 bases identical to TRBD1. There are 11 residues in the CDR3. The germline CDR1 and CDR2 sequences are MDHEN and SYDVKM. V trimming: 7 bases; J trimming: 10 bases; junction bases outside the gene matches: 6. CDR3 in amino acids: CASTWAGGAFF. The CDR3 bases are TGTGCCAGCACCTGGGCAGGGGGAGCTTTCTTT.

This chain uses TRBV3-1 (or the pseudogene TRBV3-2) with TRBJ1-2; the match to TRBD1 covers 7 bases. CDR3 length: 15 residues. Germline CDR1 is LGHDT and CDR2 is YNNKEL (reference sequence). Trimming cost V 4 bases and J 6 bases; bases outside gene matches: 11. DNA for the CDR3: TGTGCCAGCAGCCTCACAGGGAGAGGGGGCGATGGCTACACCTTC. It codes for CASSLTGRGGDGYTF.

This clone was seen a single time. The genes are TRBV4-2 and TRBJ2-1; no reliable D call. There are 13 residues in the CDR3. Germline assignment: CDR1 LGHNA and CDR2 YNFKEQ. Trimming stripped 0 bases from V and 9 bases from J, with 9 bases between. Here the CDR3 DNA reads TGTGCCAGCAGCCAAGAAAGGTGGGGTGAGCAGTTCTTC. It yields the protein CASSQERWGEQFF.

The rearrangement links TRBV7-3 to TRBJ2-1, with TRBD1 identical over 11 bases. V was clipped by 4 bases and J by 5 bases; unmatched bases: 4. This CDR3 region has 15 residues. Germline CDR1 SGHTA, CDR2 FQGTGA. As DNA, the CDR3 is TGTGCCAGCAGCTCTTCGGGACAGGGGGACAATGAGCAGTTCTTC. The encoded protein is CASSSSGQGDNEQFF.

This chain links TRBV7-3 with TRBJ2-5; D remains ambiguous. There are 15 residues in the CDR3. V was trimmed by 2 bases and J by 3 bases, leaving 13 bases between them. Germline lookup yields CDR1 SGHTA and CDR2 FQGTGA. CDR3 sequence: CASSLPPPVKETQYF. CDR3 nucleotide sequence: TGTGCCAGCAGCTTACCCCCCCCCGTTAAAGAGACCCAGTACTTC.

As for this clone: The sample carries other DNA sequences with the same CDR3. The CDR3 sequence: CASSITAAYEQYF. DNA of the CDR3: TGTGCCAGTAGTATAACAGCGGCCTACGAGCAGTACTTC. The rearrangement uses TRBV19 and TRBJ2-7; maybe TRBD2 (5 bases). Between the trimmed V and J ends, which lost 2 bases and 2 bases, there was a span of 7 bases. The CDR3 has 13 residues. From germline, CDR1 is LNHDA and CDR2 SQIVND (reference sequence).

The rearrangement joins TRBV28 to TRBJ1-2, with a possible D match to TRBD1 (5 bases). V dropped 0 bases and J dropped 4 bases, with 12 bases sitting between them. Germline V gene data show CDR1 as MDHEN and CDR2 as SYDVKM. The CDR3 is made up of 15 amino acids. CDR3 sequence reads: CASSLWAGRAYGYTF. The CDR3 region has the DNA TGTGCCAGCAGTTTATGGGCGGGGCGAGCCTATGGCTACACCTTC.

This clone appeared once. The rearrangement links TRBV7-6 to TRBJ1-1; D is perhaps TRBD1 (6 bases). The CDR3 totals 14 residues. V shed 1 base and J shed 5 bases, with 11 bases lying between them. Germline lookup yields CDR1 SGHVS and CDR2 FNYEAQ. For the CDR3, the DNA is TGTGCCAGCAGCTTAGAATTAGGGGGAACTGAAGCTTTCTTT. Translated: CASSLELGGTEAFF.

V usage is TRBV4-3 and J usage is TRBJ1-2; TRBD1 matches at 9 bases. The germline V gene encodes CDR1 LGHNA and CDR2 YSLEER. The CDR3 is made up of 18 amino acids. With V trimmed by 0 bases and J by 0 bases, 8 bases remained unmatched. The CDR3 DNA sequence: TGCGCCAGCAGCCAAGAACCCCATGGGACAGGGACTAACTATGGCTACACCTTC. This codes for CASSQEPHGTGTNYGYTF.

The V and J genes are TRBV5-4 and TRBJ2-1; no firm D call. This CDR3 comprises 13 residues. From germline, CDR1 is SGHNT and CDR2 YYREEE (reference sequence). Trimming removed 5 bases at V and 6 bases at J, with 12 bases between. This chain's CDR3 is CASSRIISNEQFF. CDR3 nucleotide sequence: TGTGCCAGCAGTCGAATTATCAGCAATGAGCAGTTCTTC.

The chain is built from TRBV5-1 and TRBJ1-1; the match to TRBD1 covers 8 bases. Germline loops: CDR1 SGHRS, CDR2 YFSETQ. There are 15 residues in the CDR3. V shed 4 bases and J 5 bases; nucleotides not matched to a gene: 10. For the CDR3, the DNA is TGCGCCAGCAGCGAAGGACAGGGATATCGGACTGAAGCTTTCTTT. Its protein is CASSEGQGYRTEAFF.

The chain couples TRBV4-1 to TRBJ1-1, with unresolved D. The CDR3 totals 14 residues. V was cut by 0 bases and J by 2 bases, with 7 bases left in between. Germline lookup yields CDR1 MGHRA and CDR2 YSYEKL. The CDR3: CASSQEVRNTEAFF. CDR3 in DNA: TGCGCCAGCAGCCAAGAGGTTCGAAACACTGAAGCTTTCTTT.

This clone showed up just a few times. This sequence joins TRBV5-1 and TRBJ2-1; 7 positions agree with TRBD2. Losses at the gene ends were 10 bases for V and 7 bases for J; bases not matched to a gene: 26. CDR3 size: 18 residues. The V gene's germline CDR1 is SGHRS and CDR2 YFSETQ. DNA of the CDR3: TGCGCCCCCCACTGGAGAGGATGGGGGAGGGATGATGTAAATGAGCAGTTCTTC. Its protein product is CAPHWRGWGRDDVNEQFF.

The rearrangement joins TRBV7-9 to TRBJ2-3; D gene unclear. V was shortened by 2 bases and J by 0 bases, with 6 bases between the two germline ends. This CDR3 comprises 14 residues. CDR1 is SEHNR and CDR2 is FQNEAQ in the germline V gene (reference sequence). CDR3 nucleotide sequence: TGTGCCAGCAGCTTATCGGCGAGCACAGATACGCAGTATTTT. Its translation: CASSLSASTDTQYF. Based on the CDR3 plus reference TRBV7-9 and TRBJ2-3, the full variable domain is DTGVSQNPRHKITKRGQNVTFRCDPISEHNRLYWYRQTLGQGPEFLTYFQNEAQLEKSRLLSDRFSAERPKGSFSTLEIQRTEQGDSAMYLCASSLSASTDTQYFGPGTRLTVL.

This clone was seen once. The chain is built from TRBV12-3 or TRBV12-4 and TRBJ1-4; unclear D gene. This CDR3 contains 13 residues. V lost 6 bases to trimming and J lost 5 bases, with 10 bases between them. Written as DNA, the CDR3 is TGTGCCAGCAGACAAGGGTACAATGAAAAACTGTTTTTT. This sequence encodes CASRQGYNEKLFF.

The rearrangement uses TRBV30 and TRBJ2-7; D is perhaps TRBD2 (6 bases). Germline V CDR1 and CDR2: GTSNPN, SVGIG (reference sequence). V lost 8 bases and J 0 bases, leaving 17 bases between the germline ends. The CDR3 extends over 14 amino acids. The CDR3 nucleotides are TGTGCCGGGAATCTTCGGGACTTCTCCTACGAGCAGTACTTC. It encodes CAGNLRDFSYEQYF.

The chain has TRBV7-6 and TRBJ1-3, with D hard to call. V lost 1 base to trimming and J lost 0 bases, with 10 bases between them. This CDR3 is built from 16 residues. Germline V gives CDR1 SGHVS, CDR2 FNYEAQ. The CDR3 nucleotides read TGTGCCAGCAGCTTAGAAACCCTCCGCTCTGGAAACACCATATATTTT. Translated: CASSLETLRSGNTIYF.

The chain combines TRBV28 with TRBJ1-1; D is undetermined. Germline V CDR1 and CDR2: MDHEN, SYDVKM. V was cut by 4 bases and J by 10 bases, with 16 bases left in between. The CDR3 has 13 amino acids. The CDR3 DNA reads TGTGCCAGCAGTTGGCAGACCCCATCGATAGCTTTCTTT. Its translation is CASSWQTPSIAFF.

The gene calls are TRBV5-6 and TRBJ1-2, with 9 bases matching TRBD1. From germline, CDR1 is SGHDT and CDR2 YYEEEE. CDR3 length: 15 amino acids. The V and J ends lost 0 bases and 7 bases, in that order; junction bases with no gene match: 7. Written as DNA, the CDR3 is TGTGCCAGCAGCTTGGAGGGACAGGGCCATGGTGGCTACACCTTC. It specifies CASSLEGQGHGGYTF.

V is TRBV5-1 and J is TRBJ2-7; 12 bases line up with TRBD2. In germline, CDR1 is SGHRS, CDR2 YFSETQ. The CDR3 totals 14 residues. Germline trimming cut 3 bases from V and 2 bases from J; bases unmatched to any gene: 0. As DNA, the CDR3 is TGCGCCAGCAGCTGGACTAGCGGGACCTACGAGCAGTACTTC. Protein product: CASSWTSGTYEQYF.

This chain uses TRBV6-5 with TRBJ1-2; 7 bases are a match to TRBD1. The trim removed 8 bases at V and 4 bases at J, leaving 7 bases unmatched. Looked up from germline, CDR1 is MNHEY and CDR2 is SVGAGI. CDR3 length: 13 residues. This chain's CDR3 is CASGYRGPYGYTF. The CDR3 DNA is TGTGCCAGCGGGTACAGGGGTCCCTATGGCTACACCTTC.